These 5 T cell receptor beta chains were all obtained from the same sample, sequenced in a study of cytomegalovirus exposure and HLA in healthy donors. PCR involved 60 Vbeta and 13 Jbeta primers. Measured with immunoSEQ multiplex PCR; TCRdb has only the in-frame clones, and not every one. The table has approximately 77,000 clones, around 78% seen once. The sequenced material came from PBMCs. Every receptor here comes from a man aged 35 to 55 in good health and CMV-seronegative.

This clone has just one count. V and J are TRBV5-1 and TRBJ2-7; TRBD1 might be the D (6 bases). CDR3 length equals 15 residues. From germline, CDR1 is SGHRS and CDR2 YFSETQ. Trimming cost V 0 bases and J 4 bases, with 14 bases left between them. The CDR3 region is CASSLEAGAPYEQYF. In nucleotides, the CDR3 is TGCGCCAGCAGCTTGGAGGCAGGGGCCCCGTACGAGCAGTACTTC.

This sequence joins TRBV5-6 and TRBJ2-5, with a weak D call TRBD1 (6 bases). This CDR3 contains 14 residues. The germline V gene has CDR1 SGHDT and CDR2 YYEEEE. Trimming cost V 1 base and J 2 bases, with 9 bases left between them. The CDR3 DNA is TGTGCCAGCAGCTTGCAGGGGCGACAAGAGACCCAGTACTTC. Encoded protein: CASSLQGRQETQYF.

V is TRBV18 and J is TRBJ2-1; TRBD2 might be the D (5 bases). V lost 3 bases and J lost 6, with 12 bases in between. CDR1 KGHSH and CDR2 LQKENI come from the germline V gene. The CDR3 spans 14 residues. The CDR3 spells CASSPSSRGNEQFF. DNA for the CDR3: TGTGCCAGCTCACCGTCTAGTCGGGGCAATGAGCAGTTCTTC. Supplemented by reference TRBV18 and TRBJ2-1, the full variable domain reads NAGVMQNPRHLVRRRGQEARLRCSPMKGHSHVYWYRQLPEEGLKFMVYLQKENIIDESGMPKERFSAEFPKEGPSILRIQQVVRGDSAAYFCASSPSSRGNEQFFGPGTRLTVL.

The rearrangement uses TRBV6-1 and TRBJ2-7; 11 nucleotides agree with TRBD2. Germline V gene lookup returns CDR1 MNHNS and CDR2 SASEGT. This CDR3 contains 15 residues. J was trimmed by 3 bases and V by 3 bases; bases with no gene match: 4. In nucleotides, the CDR3 is TGTGCCAGCAGTGAGGGACTAGCGGCTTTCTACGAGCAGTACTTC. Translation gives CASSEGLAAFYEQYF.

The chain has TRBV5-8 and TRBJ1-5; no clear D. Germline assignment: CDR1 SGHTS and CDR2 YDEGEE. The V end was cut by 4 bases, the J end by 5 bases, with 7 bases between. There are 12 residues in the CDR3. The CDR3 here is CASSPTHQPQHF. The CDR3 DNA reads TGTGCCAGCAGCCCCACTCATCAGCCCCAGCATTTT.